The clone carrying this T cell receptor beta chain was picked up one time. The trim removed 3 bases at V and 1 base at J, leaving 5 bases unmatched. Germline CDR1 and CDR2: MNHEY and SMNVEV (reference sequence). CDR3 length: 15 residues. All recovered Cohort 3 donors got two negative PCRs, got clearance, or saw symptom resolution. This record belongs to a study of blood T cell repertoires in COVID-19. Whole-study context: There were acute and convalescent COVID-19 samples, and they came from the United States, Italy and Spain.

As originally analysed: Reference gene primer amplification in the assay estimated nucleated cell counts. Data came from immunoSEQ multiplex PCR; TCRdb stores just in-frame clones and leaves some out. V and J calls and clone size are those listed in that table; D and trimming were worked out from the DNA. Among 190,000 or so clones, 80% to 90% were seen once, and the ten largest hold roughly 10%. The chain links TRBV27 to TRBJ1-1; 7 bases are shared with TRBD1. Material: PBMCs or T cells enriched from blood (not recorded which). This clonotype originated in a man in his forties or fifties who had recovered from COVID-19. The CDR3 DNA sequence: TGTGCCAGCAGTTTTCGGAACAGGGGGAACACTGAAGCTTTCTTT. Translation gives CASSFRNRGNTEAFF.